This T cell receptor (beta chain) came from a study of CD8 T cells in Susac syndrome (dated by TCRdb to about 2019). About the study as a whole: The study used repertoire sequencing to test whether antigen drove CD8+ T cell activation and differentiation in Susac syndrome.

Trimming takes 6 bases from V and 1 base from J, and the germline ends sit 3 bases apart. The CDR3 covers 12 residues, taking in both the cysteine and the phenylalanine. Of the read, only the CDR3 DNA is kept; its 36 bases are in frame from base 1. Via the germline V gene (reference sequence), CDR1 is LNHDA and CDR2 SQIVND. For this clonotype: Its antigen remains undetermined. The input lacks base qualities; no much larger clone sits a single base away.

General conclusions and limits of the study: The TCR sequencing and HLA analysis was acknowledged to have included a relatively small number of individuals.

RNA was extracted using the RNeasy kit, and about 0.5 to 1 ug of the RNA was reverse transcribed with random hexamers. The immunoSEQ multiplex PCR assay, covering 54 Vbeta and 13 Jbeta segments, was used to amplify TCR beta CDR3 regions. Bias from PCR amplification was corrected by using a synthetic template baseline for primer optimization and for computational correction. From the authors' description of their analysis: Reads were assigned to V, D and J genes according to IMGT and analyzed in immunoSEQ Analyzer, with only productive sequences retained. Clonality was calculated as one minus the Shannon entropy normalized by log2 of the number of productive unique sequences. For each patient and control, public and private clones were evaluated among the 100 most prevalent clones. Susac-specific clones were defined as absent from healthy and MS cohorts, about 1,100 published viral clones and other ImmuneACCESS disease sequences. Starting from the raw public reads, TCRdb applied fastp trimming at Q25, assembled clones with MiXCR and retained in-frame beta chains. Every entry covers one CDR3 protein and lists the most common genes and DNA from its rows. Clone size and V and J calls follow TCRdb, not the original study. The sample records 150,000 to 200,000 distinct CDR3 sequences, about 95% of which are singletons. 0.085% to 0.11% of the sample lies in the top ten.

Peripheral blood CD8+ and CD4+ T cells from healthy donors, Susac syndrome patients and multiple sclerosis patients were profiled using high-throughput TCR beta sequencing. Healthy donors were included as age- and sex-matched controls. Bulk CD8+ and CD4+ T cells were purified magnetically by negative isolation, whereas CD8+ TEMRA cells were enriched by FACS. Blood was collected in EDTA tubes and processed within 24 hours, with PBMCs isolated through density gradient centrifugation. PBMCs intended for TCR sequencing were frozen in liquid nitrogen and were later thawed in a 37 degrees C water bath. Purity of sorted or isolated CD4+, CD8+ and CD8+ TEMRA cells was at least 90%.

The chain uses TRBV19 and TRBJ2-2, with no D gene named confidently. The receptor's source is a human donor in good health. Source material: CD4+ T cells from PBMCs. CDR3 reads: CASRQNTGELFF. Here is the DNA: TGTGCCAGTAGGCAGAACACCGGGGAGCTGTTTTTT. This CDR3, with the reference TRBV19 and TRBJ2-2 proteins standing in past its ends, gives the full variable domain DGGITQSPKYLFRKEGQNVTLSCEQNLNHDAMYWYRQDPGQGLRLIYYSQIVNDFQKGDIAEGYSVSREKKESFPLTVTSAQKNPTAFYLCASRQNTGELFFGEGSRLTVL.